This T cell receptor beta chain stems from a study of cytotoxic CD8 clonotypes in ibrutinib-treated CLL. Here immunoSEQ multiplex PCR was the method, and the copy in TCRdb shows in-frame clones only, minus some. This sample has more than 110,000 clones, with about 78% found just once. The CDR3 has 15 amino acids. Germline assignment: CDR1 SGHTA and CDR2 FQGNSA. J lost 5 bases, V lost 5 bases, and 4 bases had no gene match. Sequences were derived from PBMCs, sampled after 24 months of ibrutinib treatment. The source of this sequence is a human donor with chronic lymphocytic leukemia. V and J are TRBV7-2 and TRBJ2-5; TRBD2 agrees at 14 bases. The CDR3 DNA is TGTGCCAGCAGCCTCGGGACTAGCGGGAGTGAGACCCAGTACTTC. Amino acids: CASSLGTSGSETQYF. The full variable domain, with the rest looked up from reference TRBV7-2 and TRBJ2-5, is GAGVSQSPSNKVTEKGKDVELRCDPISGHTALYWYRQSLGQGLEFLIYFQGNSAPDKSGLPSDRFSAERTGGSVSTLTIQRTQQEDSAVYLCASSLGTSGSETQYFGPGTRLLVL.